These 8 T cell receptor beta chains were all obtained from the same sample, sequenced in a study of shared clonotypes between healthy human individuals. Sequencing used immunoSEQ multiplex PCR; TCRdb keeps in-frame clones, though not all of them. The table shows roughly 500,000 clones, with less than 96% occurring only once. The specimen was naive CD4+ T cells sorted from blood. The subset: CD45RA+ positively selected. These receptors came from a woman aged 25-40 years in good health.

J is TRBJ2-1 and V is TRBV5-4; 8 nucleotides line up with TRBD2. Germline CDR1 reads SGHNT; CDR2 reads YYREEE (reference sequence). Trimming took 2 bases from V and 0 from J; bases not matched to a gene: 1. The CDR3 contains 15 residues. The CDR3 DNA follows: TGTGCCAGCAGCTTTGGGACTAGCTCCTACAATGAGCAGTTCTTC. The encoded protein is CASSFGTSSYNEQFF.

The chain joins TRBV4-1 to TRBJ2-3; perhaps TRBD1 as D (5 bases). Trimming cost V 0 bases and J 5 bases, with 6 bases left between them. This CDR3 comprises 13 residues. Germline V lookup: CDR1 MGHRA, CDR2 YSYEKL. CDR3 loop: CASSQDRVDTQYF. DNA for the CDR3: TGCGCCAGCAGCCAAGACAGGGTAGATACGCAGTATTTT.

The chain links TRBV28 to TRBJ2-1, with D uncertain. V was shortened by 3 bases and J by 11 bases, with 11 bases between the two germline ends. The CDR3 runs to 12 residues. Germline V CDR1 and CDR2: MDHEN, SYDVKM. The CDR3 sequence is CASSFSQIKQFF. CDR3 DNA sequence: TGTGCCAGCAGTTTTAGTCAGATCAAGCAGTTCTTC.

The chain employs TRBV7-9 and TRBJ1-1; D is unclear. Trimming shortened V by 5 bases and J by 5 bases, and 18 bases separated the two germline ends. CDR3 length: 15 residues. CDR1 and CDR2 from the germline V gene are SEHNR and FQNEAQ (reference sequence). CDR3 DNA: TGTGCCAGCAGCCGACCACCCCCCGGCGGTACTGAAGCTTTCTTT. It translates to CASSRPPPGGTEAFF.

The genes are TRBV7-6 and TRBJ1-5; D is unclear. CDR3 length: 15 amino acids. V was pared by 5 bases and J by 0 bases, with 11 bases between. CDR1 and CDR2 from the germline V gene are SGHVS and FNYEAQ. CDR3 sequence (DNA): TGTGCCAGCAGCCAAAATAGTTATAGCAATCAGCCCCAGCATTTT. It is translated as CASSQNSYSNQPQHF.

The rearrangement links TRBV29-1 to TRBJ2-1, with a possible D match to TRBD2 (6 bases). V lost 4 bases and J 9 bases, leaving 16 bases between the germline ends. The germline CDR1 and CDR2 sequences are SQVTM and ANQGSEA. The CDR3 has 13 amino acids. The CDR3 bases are TGCAGCGTTGGACTAGTCGGCCTCGGTGAGCAGTTCTTC. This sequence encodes CSVGLVGLGEQFF.

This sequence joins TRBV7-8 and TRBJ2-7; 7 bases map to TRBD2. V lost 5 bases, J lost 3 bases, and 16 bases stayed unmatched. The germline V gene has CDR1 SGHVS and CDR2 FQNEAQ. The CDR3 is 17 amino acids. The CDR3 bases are TGTGCCAGCAGCCCCTTAGGGGCGAGGCTAGCGGTCTACGAGCAGTACTTC. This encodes CASSPLGARLAVYEQYF. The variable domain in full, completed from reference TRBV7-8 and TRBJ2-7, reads GAGVSQSPRYKVAKRGQDVALRCDPISGHVSLFWYQQALGQGPEFLTYFQNEAQLDKSGLPSDRFFAERPEGSVSTLKIQRTQQEDSAVYLCASSPLGARLAVYEQYFGPGTRLTVT.

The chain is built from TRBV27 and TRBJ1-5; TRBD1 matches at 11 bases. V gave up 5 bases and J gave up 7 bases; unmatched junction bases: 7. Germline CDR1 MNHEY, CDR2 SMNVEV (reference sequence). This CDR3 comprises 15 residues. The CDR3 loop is CASSPWTGGEQPQHF. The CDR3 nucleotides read TGTGCCAGCAGTCCCTGGACAGGGGGCGAACAGCCCCAGCATTTT.